The clone carrying this TCR beta chain was observed a few times. This record belongs to a study of blood T cell repertoires in COVID-19. Study-level background: Both acute and convalescent COVID-19 samples were obtained from the United States, Italy and Spain. Sample material is recorded as cDNA or gDNA derived from T cells, B-cell-depleted T cells, or PBMCs.

In the authors' methods: Estimated nucleated cell counts came from reference gene primer amplification. Sequencing was performed with immunoSEQ multiplex PCR; in TCRdb, only in-frame clones are kept and a portion is missing. V and J calls and clone size come straight from that table; D and trimming were deduced from the DNA. The table lists more than 50,000 clones, 74% of them singletons. The specimen sequenced was peripheral blood. The clonotype was recovered from a woman older than 75 with acute or convalescent COVID-19.

DNA for the CDR3: TGTGCCAGCAGTGTGATTGGAGGGCAGCCCCAGCATTTT. Its translation: CASSVIGGQPQHF. This rearrangement joins TRBV6-4 to TRBJ1-5, with D unclear. Trimming pared 4 bases from V and 7 bases from J, leaving 11 bases between. Germline CDR1 MRHNA, CDR2 SNTAGT. The CDR3 sequence is 13 residues long.